This T cell receptor beta chain was sequenced for a study of CD8 T cells in ankylosing spondylitis. One entry per CDR3 protein results from TCRdb running MiXCR on the 5' RACE reads. This table has about 400,000 distinct CDR3 sequences, more than 20% appearing once. Between the trimmed V and J ends, which lost 7 bases and 1 base, there was a span of 13 bases. The CDR3 runs 15 residues. Germline V gene lookup returns CDR1 SGHAT and CDR2 FQNNGV. Points on this clonotype: Antigen specificity is unknown.

Notes on the study in general: Blood of patients with ankylosing spondylitis appeared to be characterized by a TCR beta motif of about 8 highly homologous variants. As for the disease-linked clones, they showed a CD8+ phenotype and occurred at relatively low frequencies in peripheral blood.

The V and J genes are TRBV11-2 and TRBJ2-2; D call uncertain. The specimen sequenced was blood, either unsorted or a sorted T cell fraction (not recorded which). This clonotype originated in a male donor with ankylosing spondylitis. Written as DNA, the CDR3 is TGTGCCAGCACGCTGTCGCACCAGAACACCGGGGAGCTGTTTTTT. Translation: CASTLSHQNTGELFF.